This TCR beta chain was observed in a study of radiation and T cells in renal cell carcinoma. Study-wide points: In blood, top tumor clones expanded by 2 weeks, shrinking by 4. Baseline intratumoral clonotype presence is unknown without pretreatment biopsies.

Regarding time point: blood 4 weeks post-SBRT, at nephrectomy. The treatment was: 15 Gy SBRT to primary tumor, nephrectomy 4 weeks later. Nephrectomy followed 15 Gy stereotactic body radiation by 4 weeks. The patient's renal cell carcinoma had clear cell pathology. Germline loops: CDR1 SNHLY, CDR2 FYNNEI. The length of the CDR3 is 12 residues. The germline V and J ends were trimmed by 4 bases and 7 bases, with 7 bases remaining between them. Regarding this clone: What it binds is not known.

Assay used: immunoSEQ multiplex PCR; TCRdb lists only in-frame clones, some missing. The repertoire includes under 200,000 clones, 88% of them detected once, and approximately 10% sits in the top ten. The receptor was derived from a woman in her forties or fifties with renal cell carcinoma. The gene calls are TRBV2 and TRBJ2-2; D gene ambiguous. Sequenced material: blood, taken from a patient whose treatment included radiotherapy and nephrectomy. The CDR3 reads CASSGDGGELFF. The CDR3 nucleotides read TGTGCCAGCAGTGGAGATGGCGGGGAGCTGTTTTTT.